Sequencing of this T cell receptor (beta chain) was carried out in a study of CD8+ T cells in alopecia areata. Treatment specified: oral pan-JAK inhibitor, 5-10 mg twice daily. Specimens obtained from alopecia areata patients comprised lesional scalp punch biopsies and peripheral blood. RNA, once extracted, was reverse transcribed into cDNA for use as the sequencing template. Data came from immunoSEQ multiplex PCR; TCRdb stores just in-frame clones and leaves some out. Of some 7,100 clones in the sample, 60% to 65% were seen once. Broader study findings: Against the mouse data, patients shared TCRs less clearly, possibly for HLA reasons.

This clone was detected only a few times. Its antigen is unknown. Germline V lookup: CDR1 SGHVS, CDR2 FQNEAQ. This CDR3 has 14 residues. Trimming removed 5 bases at V and 3 bases at J, with 11 bases between. Sequenced material: skin, taken at week 4, from a patient treated with tofacitinib. This receptor was identified in a human donor with alopecia areata. V is TRBV7-8 and J is TRBJ1-5; D is possibly TRBD1 (6 bases). In nucleotides, the CDR3 is TGTGCCAGCAGCCAGGGACAATTCAATCAGCCCCAGCATTTT. Protein product: CASSQGQFNQPQHF.